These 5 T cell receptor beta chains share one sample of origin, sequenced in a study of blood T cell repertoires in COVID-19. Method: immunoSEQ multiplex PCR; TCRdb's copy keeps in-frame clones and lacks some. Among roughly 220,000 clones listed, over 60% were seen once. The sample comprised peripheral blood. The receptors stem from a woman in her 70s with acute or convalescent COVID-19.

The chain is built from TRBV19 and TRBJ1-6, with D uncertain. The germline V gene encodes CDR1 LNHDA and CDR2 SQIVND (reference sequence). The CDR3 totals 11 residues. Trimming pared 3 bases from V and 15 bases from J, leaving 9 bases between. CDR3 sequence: CASSMGSLLHF. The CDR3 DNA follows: TGTGCCAGTAGTATGGGGAGTCTCCTCCACTTT.

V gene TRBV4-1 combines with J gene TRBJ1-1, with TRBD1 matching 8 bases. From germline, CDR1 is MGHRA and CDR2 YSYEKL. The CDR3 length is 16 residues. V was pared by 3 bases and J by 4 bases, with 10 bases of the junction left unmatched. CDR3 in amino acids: CASSHLGQGRFTEAFF. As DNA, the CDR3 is TGCGCCAGCAGCCACCTCGGACAGGGTCGGTTCACTGAAGCTTTCTTT.

CDR3 nucleotide sequence: TGTGCCTGGAGAGGGACTAGCGGGACAGATACGCAGTATTTT. This sequence encodes CAWRGTSGTDTQYF. The V and J genes are TRBV30 and TRBJ2-3, with 12 bases fitting TRBD2. The CDR3 spans 14 residues. CDR1 is GTSNPN, CDR2 SVGIG, per germline (reference sequence). V was pared by 3 bases and J by 3 bases, with 1 base of the junction left unmatched. Full variable domain (outside the CDR3, taken from reference TRBV30 and TRBJ2-3): SQTIHQWPATLVQPVGSPLSLECTVEGTSNPNLYWYRQAAGRGLQLLFYSVGIGQISSEVPQNLSASRPQDRQFILSSKKLLLSDSGFYLCAWRGTSGTDTQYFGPGTRLTVL.

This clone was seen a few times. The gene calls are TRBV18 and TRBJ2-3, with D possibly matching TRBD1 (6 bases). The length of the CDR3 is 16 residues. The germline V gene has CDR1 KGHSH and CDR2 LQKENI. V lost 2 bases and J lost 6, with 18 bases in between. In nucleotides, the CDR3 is TGTGCCAGCTCACCAGGGGACAAGGAGATAGGGGATACGCAGTATTTT. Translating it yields CASSPGDKEIGDTQYF.

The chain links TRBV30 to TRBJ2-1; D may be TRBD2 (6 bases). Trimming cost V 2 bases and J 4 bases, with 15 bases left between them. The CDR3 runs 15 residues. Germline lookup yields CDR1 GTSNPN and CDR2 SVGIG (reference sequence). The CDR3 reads CAWSRSGDAYNEQFF. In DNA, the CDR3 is TGTGCCTGGAGTAGGTCGGGAGACGCGTACAATGAGCAGTTCTTC. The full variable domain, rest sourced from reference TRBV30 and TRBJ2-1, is SQTIHQWPATLVQPVGSPLSLECTVEGTSNPNLYWYRQAAGRGLQLLFYSVGIGQISSEVPQNLSASRPQDRQFILSSKKLLLSDSGFYLCAWSRSGDAYNEQFFGPGTRLTVL.